This TCR beta chain derives from a study of beta chain features in type 1 diabetes. This clone has only a few counts. There are 16 residues in the CDR3. CDR1 and CDR2 from the germline V gene are SGHAT and FQNNGV. The J segment lost 0 bases and the V segment lost 6 bases, leaving 7 bases of the junction unmatched. Investigators reverse transcribed all isolated RNA, so they sequenced expressed TCRB transcripts. TCRdb keeps only in-frame clones here, not all; method: immunoSEQ multiplex PCR. In the table there are some 180,000 clones, less than 15% of which are singletons. The V call is TRBV11-2, the J call TRBJ1-3; 8 nucleotides match TRBD1. This receptor was identified in a woman under 30 in good health. The material sequenced was central memory CD4+ T cells from blood. The CDR3 DNA follows: TGTGCCAGCAGTTCCACAGGGGGGAGCTCTGGAAACACCATATATTTT. This gives the protein CASSSTGGSSGNTIYF.